The rows below give T cell receptor beta chains drawn from one sample of a study of T cell responses to AZD1222 COVID-19 vaccine. Sequencing was performed with immunoSEQ multiplex PCR; in TCRdb, only in-frame clones are kept and a portion is missing. The sample consists of about 150,000 clones, 90% of them appearing once. Sequences were derived from peripheral blood, sampled 28 days after the second AZD1222 dose. The receptors shown here come from an adult who received the AZD1222 COVID-19 vaccine. CDR3s include the opening cysteine and the closing phenylalanine or tryptophan. D genes are given only for firm matches. A row's size may be missing; if present it is once, few, many or a size class.

abundance	j_gene	d_gene	v_gene	CDR3nt	CDR3aa
NA	TRBJ2-7	TRBD1	TRBV15	TGTGCCACCAGCGGATCACAGGGGTCCCTCGACGAGCAGTACTTC	CATSGSQGSLDEQYF
NA	TRBJ1-6	TRBD1	TRBV5-1	TGCGCCAGCACCTGGGGGACAGGGGAACGTTCACCCCTCCACTTT	CASTWGTGERSPLHF
once	TRBJ1-1	NA	TRBV6-6	TGTGCCAGCATGGGCATCTTTGGGAACACTGAAGCTTTCTTT	CASMGIFGNTEAFF
NA	TRBJ2-1	NA	TRBV7-3	TGTGCCAGCAGCTTAGGTAATGAGCAGTTCTTC	CASSLGNEQFF
NA	TRBJ2-1	TRBD2	TRBV19	TGTGCCAGTAGTTTCCGTCGAGCGGGGGAGTTCCAGAGTGAGCAGTTCTTC	CASSFRRAGEFQSEQFF
NA	TRBJ1-1	NA	TRBV7-9	TGTGCCAGCAGCTTAGTGCCCCCACAGGTTCAGAACACTGAAGCTTTCTTT	CASSLVPPQVQNTEAFF
NA	TRBJ2-7	NA	TRBV3-1/TRBV3-2	TGTGCCAGCAGCCAAGATCGTTCCTCCTGGAGCGAGCAGTACTTC	CASSQDRSSWSEQYF
NA	TRBJ1-2	TRBD1	TRBV5-4	TGTGCCAGCAGCAACGGACAGGGCCGCTATGGCTACACCTTC	CASSNGQGRYGYTF
NA	TRBJ1-1	NA	TRBV5-1	TGCGCCAGCAGCTTGCGGGGAGGGGGCACTGAAGCTTTCTTT	CASSLRGGGTEAFF
NA	TRBJ2-6	TRBD1	TRBV6-5	TGTGCCAGCAGTTTAAGACAGGGGTCCGGGGCCAACGTCCTGACTTTC	CASSLRQGSGANVLTF
NA	TRBJ2-7	NA	TRBV13	TGTGCCAGCAGCGATCCGGGGGCAAAAGTCTACGAGCAGTACTTC	CASSDPGAKVYEQYF
NA	TRBJ2-2	NA	TRBV5-4	TGTGCCAGCAGCTTGAGACAGGACACCGGGGAGCTGTTTTTT	CASSLRQDTGELFF
once	TRBJ1-2	TRBD1	TRBV6-5	TGTGCCAGTAAAAATCCGGGACAGAGTAACTATGGCTACACCTTC	CASKNPGQSNYGYTF